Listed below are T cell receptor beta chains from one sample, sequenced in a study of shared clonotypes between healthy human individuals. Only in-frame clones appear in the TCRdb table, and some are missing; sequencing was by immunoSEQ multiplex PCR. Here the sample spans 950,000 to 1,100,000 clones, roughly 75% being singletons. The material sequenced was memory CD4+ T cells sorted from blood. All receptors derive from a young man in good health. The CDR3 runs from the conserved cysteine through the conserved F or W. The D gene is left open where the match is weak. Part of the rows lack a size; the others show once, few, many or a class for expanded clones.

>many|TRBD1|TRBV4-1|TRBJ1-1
TGCGCCAGCAGCCAAGACCAGGGGGGATGGGGTAGGGTGAACACTGAAGCTTTCTTT
CASSQDQGGWGRVNTEAFF
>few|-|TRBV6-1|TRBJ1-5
TGTGCCAGCAGTGAAACGGGGGGCTCACGGGGACAGCCCCAGCATTTT
CASSETGGSRGQPQHF
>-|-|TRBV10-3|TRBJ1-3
TGTGCCATCACCACAGCCGGCACTGGAAACACCATATATTTT
CAITTAGTGNTIYF
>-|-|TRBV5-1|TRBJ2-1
TGCGCCAGCAGCCGGGACTTTAATGAGCAGTTCTTC
CASSRDFNEQFF
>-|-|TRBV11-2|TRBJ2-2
TGTGCCAGCAGCTTAGGGCTGGGAATAACCGGGGAGCTGTTTTTT
CASSLGLGITGELFF
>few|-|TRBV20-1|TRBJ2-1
TGCAGTACTGTGGCCTACAATGAGCAGTTCTTC
CSTVAYNEQFF
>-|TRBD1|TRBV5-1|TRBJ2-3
TGCGCCAGCAGTACGGGACAGGGCTACACAGATACGCAGTATTTT
CASSTGQGYTDTQYF
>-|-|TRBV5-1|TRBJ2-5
TGCGCCAGCAGTATGGGGGCGCAGGGGGAGACCCAGTACTTC
CASSMGAQGETQYF
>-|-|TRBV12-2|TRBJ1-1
TGTGCAAGTCGCTTATTCCGGACTGAAGCTTTCTTT
CASRLFRTEAFF
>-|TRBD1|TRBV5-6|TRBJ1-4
TGTGCCAGCAGCCTCCGAACAGGGGGCGCAGGGGAAAAACTGTTTTTT
CASSLRTGGAGEKLFF
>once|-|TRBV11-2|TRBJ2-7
TGTGCCAGCAGCTTAGAACAGGGTTACTACGAGCAGTACTTC
CASSLEQGYYEQYF
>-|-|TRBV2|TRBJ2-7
TGTGCCAGCAGTGAAAGGGGGGGCTCCTACGAGCAGTACTTC
CASSERGGSYEQYF
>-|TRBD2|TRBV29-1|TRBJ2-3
TGCAGCGTTCCGGGGGGGTTCACAGATACGCAGTATTTT
CSVPGGFTDTQYF
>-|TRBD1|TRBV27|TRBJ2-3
TGTGCCAGCAGTCGACGACAGGGGACATTCACAGATACGCAGTATTTT
CASSRRQGTFTDTQYF
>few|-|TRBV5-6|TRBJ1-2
TGTGCCAGCAGCGTCGCGGACTATGGCTACACCTTC
CASSVADYGYTF
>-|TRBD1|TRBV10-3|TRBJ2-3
TGTGCCACCGCTGGACAGGGTATAGATACGCAGTATTTT
CATAGQGIDTQYF
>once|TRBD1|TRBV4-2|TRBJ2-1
TGTGCCAGCAGCCAGCCGGGACAGGGCTACAATGAGCAGTTCTTC
CASSQPGQGYNEQFF
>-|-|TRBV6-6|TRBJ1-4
TGTGCCAGCAGTTACGACGGACCCTATAATGAAAAACTGTTTTTT
CASSYDGPYNEKLFF
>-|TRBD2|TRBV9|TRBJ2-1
TGTGCCAGCAGCGTTGGTGGCCAACTAGCGGGAGGGCCCTATGAGCAGTTCTTC
CASSVGGQLAGGPYEQFF
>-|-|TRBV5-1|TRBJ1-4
TGCGCCAGCAGCTTGGTGGGGGACCCTAATGAAAAACTGTTTTTT
CASSLVGDPNEKLFF
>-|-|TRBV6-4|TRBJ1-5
TGTGCCAGCAGTGACTCGAGGGGGCAGCCCCAGCATTTT
CASSDSRGQPQHF
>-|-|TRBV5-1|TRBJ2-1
TGCGCCAGCAGCTTGGGGGACCCTGTTAATGAGCAGTTCTTC
CASSLGDPVNEQFF
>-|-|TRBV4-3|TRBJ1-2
TGCGCCAGCAGCCAAGAAGCCCGGGGAGGATATGGCTACACCTTC
CASSQEARGGYGYTF
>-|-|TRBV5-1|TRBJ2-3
TGCGCCAGCAGCTTGGCGAGCGCCACAGATACGCAGTATTTT
CASSLASATDTQYF
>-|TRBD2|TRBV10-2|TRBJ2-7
TGCGCCAGCAGAGAAAGCGGGACCTACGAGCAGTACTTC
CASRESGTYEQYF
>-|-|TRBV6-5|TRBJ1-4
TGTGCCAGCAGTTACGGGGGGGCAGCTAATGAAAAACTGTTTTTT
CASSYGGAANEKLFF
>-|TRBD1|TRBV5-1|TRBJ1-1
TGCGCCAGCAGCTTGGAGCAGGGGGTTGAAGCTTTCTTT
CASSLEQGVEAFF
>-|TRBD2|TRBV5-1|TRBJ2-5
TGCGCCAGCAGCTCTATACAACTAGCGGGGGGACAAGAGACCCAGTACTTC
CASSSIQLAGGQETQYF
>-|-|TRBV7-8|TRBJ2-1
TGTGCCAGCAGCCAGTGGTCAGGGATCTATGAGCAGTTCTTC
CASSQWSGIYEQFF
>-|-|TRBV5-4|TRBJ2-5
TGTGCCAGCAGGAGGGACTGGGGGAGCGAGACCCAGTACTTC
CASRRDWGSETQYF
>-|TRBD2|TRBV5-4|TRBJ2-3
TGTGCCAGCAGCTTGTCTAGCGGGTACACAGATACGCAGTATTTT
CASSLSSGYTDTQYF
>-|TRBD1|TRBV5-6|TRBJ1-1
TGTGCCAGCAGCTTCCGACAGGGGGTGAGCACTGAAGCTTTCTTT
CASSFRQGVSTEAFF
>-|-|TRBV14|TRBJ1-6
TGTGCCAGCAGCCAAGAGGAGAATAATCGGAATTCACCCCTCCACTTT
CASSQEENNRNSPLHF
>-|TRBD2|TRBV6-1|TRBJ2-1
TGTGCCAGCAGTGAGACTAGCGGGAGTAACAGCAATGAGCAGTTCTTC
CASSETSGSNSNEQFF
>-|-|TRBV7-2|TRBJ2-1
TGTGCCAGCACGAAAGGCGACTCCTACAATGAGCAGTTCTTC
CASTKGDSYNEQFF
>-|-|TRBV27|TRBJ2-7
TGTGCCAGCAGTTACAGGTCAGAGTCCTACGAGCAGTACTTC
CASSYRSESYEQYF
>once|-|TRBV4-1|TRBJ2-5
TGCGCCAGCAGCCAAGATCACAACAGGATAGAGACCCAGTACTTC
CASSQDHNRIETQYF
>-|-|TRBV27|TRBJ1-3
TGTGCCAGCAGCGTTCAACAGGGCTCTGGAAACACCATATATTTT
CASSVQQGSGNTIYF
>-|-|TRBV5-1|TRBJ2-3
TGCGCCAGCAGCTTGGAAGGCAGATCGGCAGATACGCAGTATTTT
CASSLEGRSADTQYF
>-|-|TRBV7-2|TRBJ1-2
TGTGCCAGCAGCTTAAGTACTGGGGGGGTCCCAGCTAACTATGGCTACACCTTC
CASSLSTGGVPANYGYTF
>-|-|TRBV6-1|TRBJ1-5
TGTGCCAGCACCCAGGAGTTTAGCAATCAGCCCCAGCATTTT
CASTQEFSNQPQHF
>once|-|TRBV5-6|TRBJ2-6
TGTGCCAGCAGTCGAGTTAACTCTGGGGCCAACGTCCTGACTTTC
CASSRVNSGANVLTF